This T cell receptor beta chain was documented in a study of T-cell reconstitution after alpha-beta-depleted transplantation in children. The CDR3 consists of 19 residues. Germline V lookup: CDR1 LGHNA, CDR2 YNFKEQ. The trim removed 6 bases at V and 2 bases at J, leaving 14 bases unmatched. The TCRbeta library incorporated unique molecular identifiers. TCRdb fed the PCR reads into MiXCR, producing one record per CDR3 protein. The top ten clones hold 2% to 3% of a sample with roughly 500,000 distinct CDR3 sequences, 32% of them seen once. The sequences come from PBMCs from the stem cell graft donor, collected from the stem cell graft. The TCR sequence derives from a human donor who donated a stem cell graft to a child with aplastic anemia. This sequence joins TRBV4-2 and TRBJ1-5; 12 nucleotides match TRBD1. The CDR3 region has the DNA TGTGCCAGCAGTCGACCTCCGGGACAGGGGGCGCCGGGCAATCAGCCCCAGCATTTT. This encodes CASSRPPGQGAPGNQPQHF.